Described below is a single T cell receptor (beta chain) sequence and its context. Its antigen remains undetermined. No base quality values were provided; no much bigger clone lies one nucleotide off. These data originate in a study of shared clonotypes between healthy human individuals (TCRdb year 2020). The study in broad terms: A few men and a couple of women, aged 18 to 49 years, made up the cohort. Each donor's leukapheresis produced roughly between roughly 0.85 and 10 billion PBMCs. Per donor, three plates each were used for CD4 naive and CD4 memory, two for CD8 naive, and one for CD8 memory. To estimate repertoire size and how much clonotype sharing occurs between individuals, the study deeply sequenced the blood TCR repertoires of roughly 5 healthy adults. Libraries were prepared and TCR repertoires were sequenced by different laboratories using diverse techniques, in order to increase sequencing depth and limit assay-specific biases. What the authors observed across the whole study: Naive subsets generally had larger estimated clonotype richness than memory subsets did. Rarefaction of sorted-subset datasets indicated incomplete sequencing despite the large sequencing depth. The genetic and exposure-history diversity represented was limited by the small number of donors. Across a handful of donors, around 5% of naive CD4, roughly 3.5% of naive CD8, roughly 2.2% of memory CD4, and about 0.4% of memory CD8 clonotypes were shared. Compared with non-shared clonotypes, clonotypes shared by all four sorted-subset donors had higher generation probabilities. Only blood was sampled, and tissue TCR repertoires likely differ from those in blood. Based on pairwise subsampling, the degree of clonotype sharing among donors was expected to be affected by sequencing depth.

The CDR3 runs 15 amino acids, cysteine and phenylalanine included. Only CDR3 DNA is held: 45 bases, read in frame from base 1. CDR1 and CDR2, per the germline V gene (reference sequence), are MNHNY and SVGAGI. Clipping removes 2 bases from V and 5 bases from J, with 3 as the unmatched junction base count. Healthy HIV-negative adults with no recently reported acute infections or vaccinations were included as donors. All donors were Caucasian adults living in Nashville, Tennessee, USA. CD4+ T cells were enriched by magnetic negative selection; naive cells were then positively selected on CD45RA, and the negative fraction formed the memory subset. Blood was obtained by leukapheresis, after which PBMCs were separated by Ficoll-Histopaque density gradient centrifugation and cryopreserved in liquid nitrogen vapor phase. Analytical flow cytometry was used to check the purity and quantity of each magnetically sorted T cell population. Genomic DNA was isolated from each sorted fraction and quantified by UV absorbance on a Nanodrop 2000c.

Using the deep immunoSEQ assay, multiplex PCR amplified TCR CDR3 regions from genomic DNA. Extracted genomic DNA from each cell subset was spread evenly across all wells of several immunoSEQ 96-well plates, with each plate serving as a replicate. For sorted subsets, 200 ng of genomic DNA, equivalent to around 29,000 T cell genomes, went into each replicate PCR. Purified libraries were quantified with a Qubit 3.0 fluorometer, sized on a Bioanalyzer 2100, and re-quantified with the KAPA Library Quantification kit. Each immunoSEQ 96-well plate was sequenced on its own single-read 150-cycle Illumina NextSeq 550 flow cell. As for the authors' bioinformatics: Because the immunoSEQ output included only junctional sequences and no quality scores, the filtering could not be the same as the filtering used for full-length reads. Sequences were annotated with PyIR, a Python wrapper for IgBLAST v1.9, and V/J genes and CDR3 were assigned using IMGT germline references. Reads were removed for weak V/J assignments (E-value above 1e-6), missing CDR3, stop codons, out-of-frame junctions, or ambiguous translated residues. V3J clonotypes were defined as sequences sharing an identical inferred V gene, J gene, and CDR3 amino acid sequence. The percentage overlap between two repertoires was calculated by dividing the number of shared unique clonotypes by the size of the smaller repertoire. Repertoire richness was assessed with RTK rarefaction, the Chao1 estimator, and Recon v2.1 estimates of unobserved clonotypes. Generation probabilities for all TCRbeta clonotypes obtained by the gDNA method from a handful of donors were computed using OLGA. Here the immuneACCESS table is served through TCRdb, limited to in-frame sequences with V and J called. Missing clones are a known gap in these copies; in checked studies unresolved V genes cover under half, and the rest lacks a known reason. V and J calls and clone size are those listed in that table; D and trimming were worked out from the DNA. The sample contains hundreds of thousands of clones, around three quarters of them found a single time. The top ten clonotypes cover more than 1.5% of the sample.

The chain is assembled from TRBV6-6 and TRBJ1-6, and 7 bases in between align with TRBD1. This TCR was recovered from a woman aged 30 to 39 in good health. The source material was memory CD4+ T cells sorted from blood. Sample cell subset or site, as interpreted from the label and publication: CD45RA-negative fraction. The bases read TGTGCCAGCAGTTACCGGGACAGCCATAATTCACCCCTCCACTTT. Its product reads: CASSYRDSHNSPLHF.